The present entry profiles one T cell receptor beta chain with its context. The source of the sample is a study of blood T cell repertoires in COVID-19. The germline CDR1 and CDR2 sequences are LNHDA and SQIVND (reference sequence). Trimming took 3 bases from V and 3 from J; bases not matched to a gene: 21. The CDR3 contains 22 residues. Clones were sequenced by immunoSEQ multiplex PCR, and TCRdb holds only the in-frame ones, with some missing. Among approximately 15,000 clones listed, roughly 80% were seen once. The clonotype originates from a man aged 40-49 years with active or convalescent COVID-19. The specimen was peripheral blood. The gene calls are TRBV19 and TRBJ2-1, with TRBD1 identical over 12 bases. As DNA, the CDR3 is TGTGCCAGTAGTATTCGGACCTCCCTCCCGGGGACAGGGGGCGGGCTCTACAATGAGCAGTTCTTC. This gives the protein CASSIRTSLPGTGGGLYNEQFF.